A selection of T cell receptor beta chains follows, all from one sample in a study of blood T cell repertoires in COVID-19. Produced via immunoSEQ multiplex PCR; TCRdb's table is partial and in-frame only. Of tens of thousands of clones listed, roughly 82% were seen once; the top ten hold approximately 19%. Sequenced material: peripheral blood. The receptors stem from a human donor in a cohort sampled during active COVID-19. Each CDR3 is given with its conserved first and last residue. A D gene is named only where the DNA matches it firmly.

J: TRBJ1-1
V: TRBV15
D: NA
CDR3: CATSRDKTRRNTEAFF

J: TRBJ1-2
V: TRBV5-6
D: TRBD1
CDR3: CASSPEDRADWGYTF

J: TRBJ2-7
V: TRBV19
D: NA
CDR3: CASRSSSYEQYF

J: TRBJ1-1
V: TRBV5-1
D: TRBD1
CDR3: CASSFSRQGAEGEAFF

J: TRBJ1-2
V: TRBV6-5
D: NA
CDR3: CASSYSAVYGYTF

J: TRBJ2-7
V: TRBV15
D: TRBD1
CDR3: CATSRAGQGGEQYF

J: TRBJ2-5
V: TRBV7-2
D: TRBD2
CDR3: CASSWTSGGLQETQYF

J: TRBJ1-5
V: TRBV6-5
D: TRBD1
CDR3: CASSYTTGWDQPQHF

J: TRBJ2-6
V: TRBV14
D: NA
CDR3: CASSNLGSGANVLTF

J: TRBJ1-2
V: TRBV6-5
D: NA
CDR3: CASGTDGYTF

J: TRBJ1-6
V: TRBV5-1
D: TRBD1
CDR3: CASSLATGGSPLHF

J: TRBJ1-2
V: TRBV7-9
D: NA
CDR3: CASSLGNPDSNYGYTF

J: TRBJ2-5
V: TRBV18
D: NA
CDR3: CASSPSGAQETQYF

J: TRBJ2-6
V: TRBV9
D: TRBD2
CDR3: CASSALAGGLGANVLTF

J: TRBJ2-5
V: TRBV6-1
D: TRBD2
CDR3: CASSATSGGALFSSRETQYF

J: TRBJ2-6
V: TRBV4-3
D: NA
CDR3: CASSQGGRLDGANVLTF

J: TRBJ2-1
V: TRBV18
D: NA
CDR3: CASSESQASENEQFF

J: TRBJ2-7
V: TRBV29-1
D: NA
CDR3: CSVEVTDSYEQYF

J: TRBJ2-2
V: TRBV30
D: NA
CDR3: CASKGVGELFF

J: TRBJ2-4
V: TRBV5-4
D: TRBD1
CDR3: CASSLQGALDIQYF

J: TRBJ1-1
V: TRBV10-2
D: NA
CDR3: CASSEVQGSRAFF

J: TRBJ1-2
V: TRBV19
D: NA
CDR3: CASSPRANYGYTF

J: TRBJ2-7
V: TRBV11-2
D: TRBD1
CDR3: CASSLGGTGGSEQYF

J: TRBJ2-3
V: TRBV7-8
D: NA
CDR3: CASSRRLGPMRDTQYF

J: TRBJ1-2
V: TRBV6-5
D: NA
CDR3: CAAAPGRDYGYTF

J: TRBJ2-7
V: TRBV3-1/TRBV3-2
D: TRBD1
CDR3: CASSHAPGTVFYEQYF

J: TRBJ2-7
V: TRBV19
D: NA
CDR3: CASSIGQGLTYEQYF

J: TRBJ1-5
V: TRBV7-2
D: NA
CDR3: CASSFGMNQPQHF

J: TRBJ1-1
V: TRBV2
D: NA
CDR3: CASSEVEGNTEAFF

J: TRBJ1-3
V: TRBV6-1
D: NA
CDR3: CASSESGGASGNTIYF

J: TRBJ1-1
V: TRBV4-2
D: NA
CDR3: CASSQLSTGAMNTEAFF

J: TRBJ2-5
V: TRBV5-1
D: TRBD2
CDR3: CASSSQGLAGETQYF

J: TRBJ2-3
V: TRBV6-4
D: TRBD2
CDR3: CASTGLAGALCTDTQYF

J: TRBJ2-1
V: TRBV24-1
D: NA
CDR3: CATSEPKSSEQFF

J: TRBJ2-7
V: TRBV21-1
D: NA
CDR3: CASSKVPKGGQQYF

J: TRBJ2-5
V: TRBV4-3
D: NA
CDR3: CASSQGTVQETQYF

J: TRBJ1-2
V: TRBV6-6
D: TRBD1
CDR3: CASSYQTGGYGYTF